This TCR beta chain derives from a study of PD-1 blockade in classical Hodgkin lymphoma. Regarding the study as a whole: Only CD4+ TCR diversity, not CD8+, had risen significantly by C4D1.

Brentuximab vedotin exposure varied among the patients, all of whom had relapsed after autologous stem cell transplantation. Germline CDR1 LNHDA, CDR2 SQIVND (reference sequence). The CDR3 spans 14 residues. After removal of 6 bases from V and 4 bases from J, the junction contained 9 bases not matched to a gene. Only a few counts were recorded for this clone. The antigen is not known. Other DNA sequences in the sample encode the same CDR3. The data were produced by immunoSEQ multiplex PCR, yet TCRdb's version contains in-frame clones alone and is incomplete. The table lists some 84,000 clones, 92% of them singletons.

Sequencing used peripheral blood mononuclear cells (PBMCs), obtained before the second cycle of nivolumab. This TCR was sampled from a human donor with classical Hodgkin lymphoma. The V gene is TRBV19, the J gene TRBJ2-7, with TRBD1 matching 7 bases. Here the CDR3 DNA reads TGTGCCAGTAGCCACCCGGGACAGAGTTACGAGCAGTACTTC. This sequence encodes CASSHPGQSYEQYF.